The 19 T cell receptor beta chains reported below all come from one sample, sequenced in a study of T cell repertoires in cytomegalovirus infection (dated by TCRdb to 2018 to 2020). This sample was sequenced with an Illumina HiSeq 1500. The public reads were reprocessed in TCRdb via fastp at Q25 and MiXCR, keeping in-frame beta chains. Each record represents a unique CDR3 protein, reported with the most common genes and DNA among its rows. This sample gives around 340,000 distinct CDR3 sequences in total; 25% to 30% of them show up just once. The ten largest account for over 15% of the sample. The treatment or condition label corresponds to: in vitro stimulation with specific CMV peptide epitopes to enrich CMV-specific T cells. The antigens these receptors bind are not known. Source: cultured PBMCs, taken from culture after CMV antigen stimulation. All receptors derive from a human donor in good health (CMV status not recorded). Some clones in this sample may be carry-over from other donors' samples.

This clonotype has only a few counts. The gene calls are TRBV10-3 and TRBJ2-7; 8 bases match TRBD1. In germline, CDR1 is ENHRY, CDR2 SYGVKD. This CDR3 contains 15 residues. The ends lost 2 bases at V and 2 bases at J; junction bases unmatched: 5. Here the CDR3 reads CAISEPRTGTYEQYF. As DNA, the CDR3 is TGTGCCATCAGTGAGCCGCGGACAGGGACCTACGAGCAGTACTTC.

This clonotype was detected a few times. The rearrangement uses TRBV6-5 and TRBJ1-6; 7 nucleotides agree with TRBD1. This CDR3 has 16 residues. Trimming at V came to 2 bases and at J to 7 bases, leaving 8 bases not matched to a gene. Per germline, CDR1 MNHEY and CDR2 SVGAGI. The CDR3 is CASSYDTGVSNSPLHF. As DNA, the CDR3 is TGTGCCAGCAGTTACGATACAGGGGTTTCCAATTCACCCCTCCACTTT.

The V and J genes are TRBV10-3 and TRBJ2-3, with 12 bases that match TRBD2. The germline gives CDR1 ENHRY, CDR2 SYGVKD. There are 17 residues in the CDR3. The V gene end was trimmed by 4 bases and the J gene end by 1 base; junction bases not matched to a gene: 6. The CDR3: CAISGLAGEYGTDTQYF. The CDR3 region has the DNA TGTGCCATCAGTGGACTAGCGGGGGAATACGGCACAGATACGCAGTATTTT.

The chain employs TRBV9 and TRBJ1-1; D uncertain. CDR1 is SGDLS and CDR2 is YYNGEE in the germline V gene. V lost 0 bases, J lost 1 base, and 4 bases lay in between. The CDR3 spans 13 residues. This CDR3 reads CASSVERNTEAFF. CDR3 in DNA: TGTGCCAGCAGCGTAGAAAGGAACACTGAAGCTTTCTTT.

This clonotype has more than one count but fewer than ten. Here the CDR3 reads CASSVAVNSPLHF. The CDR3 nucleotides read TGTGCCAGCAGCGTAGCAGTTAATTCACCCCTCCACTTT. This sequence joins TRBV9 and TRBJ1-6; D ambiguous. The CDR3 runs 13 residues. The V end lost 0 bases, the J end lost 6 bases, and 4 bases lay between the germline ends. The germline V gene encodes CDR1 SGDLS and CDR2 YYNGEE.

This sequence joins TRBV7-4 and TRBJ2-3; maybe TRBD2 (6 bases). The germline V gene encodes CDR1 SGHVT and CDR2 SQSDAQ. Trimming removed 5 bases at V and 1 base at J, with 19 bases between. The CDR3 is 17 residues long. The CDR3 reads CASSPLGLRKGTDTQYF. CDR3 nucleotide sequence: TGTGCCAGCAGCCCCCTGGGACTCCGAAAGGGCACAGATACGCAGTATTTT.

This clonotype was observed a handful of times. The V call is TRBV12-3 or TRBV12-4, the J call TRBJ2-1; D call uncertain. The V gene lost 3 bases and the J gene lost 6 bases, with 3 bases spanning the gap. CDR3 length equals 11 residues. The CDR3 sequence: CASSFLNEQFF. In nucleotides, the CDR3 is TGTGCCAGCAGTTTTCTCAATGAGCAGTTCTTC.

This clonotype appeared many times. The chain joins TRBV2 to TRBJ2-2, with D maybe TRBD1 (5 bases). The germline V and J ends were trimmed by 5 bases and 4 bases, with 8 bases remaining between them. The germline V gene encodes CDR1 SNHLY and CDR2 FYNNEI. CDR3 size: 13 residues. In DNA form, the CDR3 reads TGTGCCAGCAGTTTGGACACCACCGGGGAGCTGTTTTTT. Translation: CASSLDTTGELFF.

The V gene is TRBV27, the J gene TRBJ2-3; 10 positions agree with TRBD1. CDR3 length: 19 amino acids. Per germline, CDR1 MNHEY and CDR2 SMNVEV (reference sequence). V was clipped by 3 bases and J by 0 bases; unmatched bases: 12. CDR3 nucleotides: TGTGCCAGCAGTTTGCGGACAGGGGGGCTTACAATTAGCACAGATACGCAGTATTTT. Amino acid sequence: CASSLRTGGLTISTDTQYF.

The chain recombines TRBV20-1 with TRBJ2-7, with 7 bases matching TRBD1. V lost 6 bases and J lost 0; bases outside the gene matches: 5. CDR3 size: 13 residues. Germline CDR1 DFQATT, CDR2 SNEGSKA (reference sequence). The CDR3 here is CSAQRDSSYEQYF. As DNA, the CDR3 is TGCAGTGCCCAACGGGACAGCTCCTACGAGCAGTACTTC.

The genes are TRBV4-1 and TRBJ2-1, with TRBD2 as a possible D gene (6 bases). Looked up from germline, CDR1 is MGHRA and CDR2 is YSYEKL. Trimming pared 0 bases from V and 0 bases from J, leaving 15 bases between. The length of the CDR3 is 18 residues. The CDR3 reads CASSQDALAGSSYNEQFF. For the CDR3, the DNA is TGCGCCAGCAGCCAAGATGCCTTGGCGGGGAGCTCCTACAATGAGCAGTTCTTC.

This clonotype showed up just a few times. The CDR3 DNA follows: TGTGCCAGCAGCACCTCGTGGGGGGATAACTATGGCTACACCTTC. Residues: CASSTSWGDNYGYTF. The J gene is TRBJ1-2, the V gene TRBV28; weak D call: TRBD1 (5 bases). The CDR3 contains 15 residues. Germline values: CDR1 MDHEN, CDR2 SYDVKM. Trimming left V 6 bases short and J 1 base short, with 15 bases between.

The CDR3 coding sequence is TGTGCCACAAATGACCGAGGTGCAACTAATGAAAAACTGTTTTTT. Its translation is CATNDRGATNEKLFF. The V call is TRBV19, the J call TRBJ1-4, with no clear D. CDR1 is LNHDA, CDR2 SQIVND, per germline (reference sequence). The CDR3 has 15 amino acids. Trimming took 10 bases from V and 0 from J, leaving 15 bases between them.

The rearrangement uses TRBV6-6 and TRBJ1-5, with TRBD1 matching over 8 bases. Germline V gene sequence: CDR1 MNHNY, CDR2 SVGAGI (reference sequence). V gave up 7 bases and J gave up 4 bases; unmatched junction bases: 9. This CDR3 region has 15 residues. The CDR3 DNA is TGTGCCAGCATTCTCTACAGGGGGGGTAATCAGCCCCAGCATTTT. Amino acids: CASILYRGGNQPQHF.

This clonotype was found a few times. The chain couples TRBV11-2 to TRBJ2-3; TRBD1 agrees at 8 bases. Germline-derived CDR1 and CDR2 are SGHAT and FQNNGV. CDR3 length: 16 residues. The ends lost 3 bases at V and 2 bases at J; junction bases unmatched: 7. CDR3 in amino acids: CASSFYRTGSTDTQYF. CDR3 coding DNA: TGTGCCAGCAGCTTCTATCGGACAGGGTCCACAGATACGCAGTATTTT.

This chain joins TRBV19 and TRBJ2-7; 7 bases are shared with TRBD2. This CDR3 has 14 amino acids. With V trimmed by 3 bases and J by 2 bases, 4 bases remained unmatched. The germline CDR1 and CDR2 sequences are LNHDA and SQIVND (reference sequence). CDR3 nucleotides: TGTGCCAGTAGTATCCCCGGGAGGACCTACGAGCAGTACTTC. Its translation is CASSIPGRTYEQYF.

This chain joins TRBV12-3 or TRBV12-4 and TRBJ1-1; 7 bases are shared with TRBD1. This CDR3 is 13 amino acids long. The V and J ends lost 6 bases and 4 bases, in that order; junction bases with no gene match: 5. The CDR3, as DNA: TGTGCCAGCAGCAAGGGACAGTCCACTGAAGCTTTCTTT. Translated, it gives CASSKGQSTEAFF.

This clonotype was seen more than once but under ten times. V usage is TRBV11-3 and J usage is TRBJ1-5; tentative D call: TRBD1 (5 bases). CDR1 is SGHNT, CDR2 YENEEA, per germline. The CDR3 runs to 16 residues. Trimming removed 0 bases at V and 7 bases at J, with 16 bases between. This CDR3 reads CASSLEKGQGRQPQHF. The DNA for the CDR3 is TGTGCCAGCAGCTTAGAGAAGGGGCAGGGAAGACAGCCCCAGCATTTT.

The CDR3 region is CASSQGLSGNYNEQFF. CDR3 nucleotides: TGTGCCAGCAGCCAAGGGCTTAGCGGAAATTACAATGAGCAGTTCTTC. The rearrangement links TRBV3-1 to TRBJ2-1; D is possibly TRBD2 (6 bases). Per germline, CDR1 LGHDT and CDR2 YNNKEL (reference sequence). This CDR3 region has 16 residues. V was shortened by 1 base and J by 4 bases, with 14 bases between the two germline ends.